This TCR beta chain was identified in a study of cytomegalovirus exposure and HLA in healthy donors (dated by TCRdb to 2016 to 2017). Study-wide context: An earlier analysis of approximately 550 of the donors reported 250 to 300 Gb of sequence data and around 120 million unique TCR beta sequences from about 179 million T cells. An early release covering roughly 580 HLA-typed donors comprised approximately 300 gigabases of sequencing data and around 85 million unique TCR sequences. Of the roughly 390 genotyped donors, around 81% fell in the genetic ancestry cluster associated with self-reported Caucasian donors. The aim of the study was to test whether cataloging public T cell receptors could identify signatures of past pathogen exposure. The study profiled the T cell repertoires of under 700 subjects by immunosequencing and related them to cytomegalovirus serostatus. Besides the first cohort of under 700 subjects, a separate validation cohort made up of roughly 130 different subjects was used. High-throughput TCR immunosequencing, statistical association of individual TCRs with disease status, and machine learning were combined to predict cytomegalovirus infection status. To study patterns of TCR occurrence, a later analysis re-analyzed previously published TCR beta repertoires from hundreds of donors and added high-resolution HLA genotyping. In the later analysis, no new phenotypic data were used to find candidate immune exposures; instead, reliance was placed on TCR beta sequences and their occurrence across donors. An earlier analysis of approximately 580 of the donors used high-throughput TCR beta sequencing to judge whether each TCR beta V gene segment behaved as functional or pseudogenic. Donor age, sex, ethnicity and CMV serostatus were compiled together with the repertoire data. A later genetic analysis took genome-wide SNP genotypes for about 65% of the 666 donors and used that subset as a discovery cohort. All discovery cohort repertoires had been generated on a single sequencing platform. Both class I and class II loci were covered by HLA typing, at four-digit resolution. The number of typed donors differed by locus: about 629-640 for A, B, C, DRB1 and DQB1; 500 to 550 for DQA1; 606 for DPA1; and about 450 for DPB1. Roughly five DR-DQ haplotypes were handled as single units for association and clustering because linkage in the cohort was strong. On average, 235,054 unique TCR beta nucleotide sequences were sequenced per donor among 398 genotyped donors of the cohort, with 15% to 20% of those sequences being non-productive.

There are 15 amino acids in the CDR3, from cysteine to phenylalanine inclusive. Only the CDR3 part of the read is kept: 45 bases, read in frame from the first base. From the germline V gene, CDR1 is SNHLY and CDR2 is FYNNEI. Trimming accounts for 5 bases at V and 8 bases at J, while the number of junction bases matched to no gene is 6. Libraries were prepared through the immunoSEQ multiplex PCR assay. A mixture of 60 forward primers for TCR Vbeta segments and 13 reverse primers for TCR Jbeta segments was used in the multiplex PCR. Amplification of the CDR3 region of rearranged TCR beta genes was performed with a multiplex PCR assay on genomic DNA. On the Illumina HiSeq System, the amplified TCR beta libraries were sequenced as 87-base-pair reads. Concerning the study's data processing: A later analysis counted approximately 84 million unique TCR beta chains across the 666 repertoires, and 9 million to 14 million of these chains were shared by at least two donors. To remove PCR and sequencing errors, raw reads were error-corrected and collapsed into unique sequences using a nearest-neighbor algorithm that merged closely related sequences. Alignment of CDR3 sequences to IMGT reference sequences was used to assign V, D and J gene segments. For a sequence to be retained, a match of at least six nucleotides was required to both a V gene segment and a J gene segment. Rearrangements were called productive when the CDR3 lacked stop codons and stayed in frame with V and J; all others were non-productive. CDR3 was defined according to IMGT convention as the region running from the second conserved V-encoded cysteine to the conserved J-encoded phenylalanine. The earlier analysis of about 560 of the donors excluded any sequence lacking an unambiguous match to a single V gene segment. An earlier analysis of 450 to 650 of the donors called V segments functional above 56.7% productive rearrangements and segregating when the between-donor standard deviation exceeded 5%. A statistical classification framework was built to diagnose cytomegalovirus status from the catalog of TCR beta chain sequences. V and J gene assignment, in a later analysis, came from comparing TCR nucleotide sequences with IMGT/GENE-DB human TR gene sequences. In a later analysis, CDR3 sequences and most-parsimonious VDJ recombination scenarios were assigned using the TCRdist pipeline. In a later analysis, every TCR beta chain was defined by the combination of its CDR3 amino acid sequence and its V-gene family, and reads without a unique V-gene family were dropped. To address suspected cross-contamination and a sequencing artifact, a later analysis removed around 600 highly shared, low-generation-probability nucleotide sequences. For each public chain, a later analysis derived a clonal expansion index from normalized ranks of inferred template counts within each repertoire. Generation probabilities in a later analysis came from a VDJ recombination model fitted to out-of-frame rearrangements, and those results were checked against IGoR. In a later analysis, TCR-TCR, TCR-HLA and TCR-CMV co-occurrence was scored with hypergeometric tests, and a repertoire-size bias correction was applied to TCR pairs. To estimate false discovery rates, a later analysis permuted the HLA or CMV assignments 20 times. In a later analysis, co-occurring TCRs were grouped using DBSCAN, and TCRdist sequence similarity was added for clustering within HLA-allele-positive subsets. Repertoires with fewer than 30,000 or more than 120,000 public chains were left out of co-occurrence clustering, as were about five repertoires with anomalous nucleotide sharing. The source is immuneACCESS, and TCRdb retained only in-frame sequences with V and J called. Part of the clones is not carried over; for the studies checked, unresolved V genes explain less than half of this, and the remainder is unexplained. For V, J and clone size, that table is used; D and trimming come from the DNA. The sample contains about 160,000 clones, roughly 80% of them found a single time. The ten largest clonotypes hold about 1.5% of the sample.

Results the study describes overall, beyond this receptor: A later analysis associated roughly 17,000 TCR beta sequences with specific HLA alleles at a false discovery rate of 0.05. Because some donors lacked HLA typing at each locus, the association tests relied only on the typed subset. According to a later genetic analysis, donors in an Asian-associated ancestry cluster had fewer N-insertions in productive TCRs than the approximately 610-donor mean. Linkage disequilibrium might explain the correlated functional status among segregating V segments, but an unknown experimental factor could not be excluded. Because the 87-base-pair reads could not distinguish some IMGT-functional V segments, including TRBV6-2 and TRBV6-3, those segments were excluded. According to a later analysis, TCR association rates differed among HLA loci, with DRB1 alleles showing the most associated TCRs and HLA-C alleles showing the fewest. Immune exposure information for the cohort was limited to CMV serostatus. When HLA alleles, especially DR and DQ, strongly co-occurred, attributing TCR associations to individual alleles was difficult. The authors suggested that the approach could potentially be extended to other disease states and immunological phenotypes. Several of the top co-occurrence clusters appeared to be linked to parvovirus B19, influenza, CMV and Epstein-Barr virus, according to a later analysis. A group of highly shared sequence variants was considered likely to be a technical artifact of the sequencing pipeline. Three of the identified cytomegalovirus-associated TCR beta chains were confirmed in vitro to be specific for cytomegalovirus antigens. The classifier was reported to diagnose cytomegalovirus status with high specificity and sensitivity in both the original cohort and the validation cohort. Because counts were too low, approximately 15 rarely observed V segments, including chromosome 9 orphons, were excluded from the earlier analysis of a few hundred of the donors. In a later analysis, most CMV-associated TCR beta chains were found to appear HLA-restricted, with HLA associations seemingly driven largely by CMV exposure. In the study, approximately 150 TCR beta chains were listed as associated with cytomegalovirus. The presence/absence analyses assumed that sequencing depth was roughly uniform across donors, and that assumption may not be true. In a later genetic analysis, a missense DCLRE1C variant was associated with V-gene and J-gene trimming of TCR beta chains, and the association was replicated in an independent cohort. A further reported finding was that TCR beta sequences accurately predicted the HLA-A and HLA-B alleles for most subjects in the first cohort. While some public TCRs were present in many individuals, most TCR sequences turned up only very rarely across donors. In a later analysis, HLA-associated TCR beta chains were found to be more clonally expanded and to have lower generation probabilities than equally common non-associated chains. Broadly in line with IMGT annotations, most TCR beta V segments showed up in productive rearrangements about 87% or about 30% of the time in an earlier analysis of a few hundred of the donors. In this cohort, only TCR beta chains were sequenced, and detectable features were limited by the absence of alpha or paired-chain data.

Comment on this clone: There is no known antigen for this receptor. Base qualities are not at hand, and no much larger clone is one base apart.

The cohort consisted of hundreds of healthy bone marrow donors. All cohort members were sampled while nominally healthy, although unrecorded immune exposures were likely present. The donor tested CMV seronegative, placing the donor among the 350 or so seronegative members of the cohort. Every donor gave a peripheral blood sample, and the peripheral blood mononuclear cells from that sample were used for TCR beta sequencing. The Qiagen DNeasy Blood Extraction Kit was used to extract genomic DNA from the blood cell samples. Sample: PBMCs. The rearranged segments are TRBV2 and TRBJ1-6; 10 bases in between match TRBD1. The source of this sequence is a young woman in good health and CMV-seronegative. The CDR3 sequence is CASSKEGQGYSPLHF. Here is the DNA: TGTGCCAGCAGTAAAGAGGGACAGGGGTATTCACCCCTCCACTTT.